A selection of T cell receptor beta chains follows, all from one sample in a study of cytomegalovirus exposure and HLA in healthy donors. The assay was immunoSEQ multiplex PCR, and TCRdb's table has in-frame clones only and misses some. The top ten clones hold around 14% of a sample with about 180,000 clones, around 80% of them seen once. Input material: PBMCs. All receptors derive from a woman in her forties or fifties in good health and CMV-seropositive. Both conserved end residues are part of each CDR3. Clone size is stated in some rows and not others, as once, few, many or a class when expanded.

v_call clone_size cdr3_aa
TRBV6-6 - CASSSRQGPNYGYTF
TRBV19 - CASSMPGGAREKLFF
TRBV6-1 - CASSVRTSGAYNEQFF
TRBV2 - CASHRGGRYNEQFF
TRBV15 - CATSLTGTGVHEQYF
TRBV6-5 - CASSRDGKNTIYF
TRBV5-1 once CASSFRPLPDNYGYTF
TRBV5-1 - CASRPGTGGETQYF
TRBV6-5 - CASSYGAENSPLHF
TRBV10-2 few CASSESGGHDQPQHF
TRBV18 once CASSPPQGIQETQYF
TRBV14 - CASSRYGTLGGEAFF
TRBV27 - CASSLSGGGEFF
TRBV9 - CASSVAQMGQGEAFF
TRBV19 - CASSFWDNSNQPQHF
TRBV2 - CASFTGTVRQETQYF
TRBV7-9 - CASSLVGTELFF
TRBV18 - CASTGQGNTEAFF
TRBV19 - CATTGPAYEQYF
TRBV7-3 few CASSLMGRQTEAFF
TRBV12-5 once CASGQGSSYNEQFF
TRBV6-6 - CASSYSGAWTEAFF
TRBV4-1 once CASSQPSQTNYGYTF
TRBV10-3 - CAITGSAGGSEAFF
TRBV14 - CASSPLGGQGARGANVLTF
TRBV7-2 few CASSLAGSYGYTF
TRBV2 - CASSTGLAGGTGELFF
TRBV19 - CASSIRAESEQFF
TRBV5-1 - CASSFARDREPISGANVLTF
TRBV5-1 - CASSAGQSTDTQYF
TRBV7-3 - CASSAGLAGSYEQYF
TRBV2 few CASSMTGYEQYF
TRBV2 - CASSATGYSPLHF
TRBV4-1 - CASSQVVGLAPDTQYF
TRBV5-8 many CASSLEQATGELFF
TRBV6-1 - CASSVEQGIGETQYF
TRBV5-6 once CASSRQGANGELFF
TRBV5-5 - CASSRNQETQYF
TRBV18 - CASSPRQGENTEAFF
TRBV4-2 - CASSQDRTGELFF
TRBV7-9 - CASSFPPTGSNEQFF
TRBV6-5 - CASSAGQGNYGYTF
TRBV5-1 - CASRGERAGNEQFF
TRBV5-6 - CASSYQGARITGELFF
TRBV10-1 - CASSGNRRNGYTF
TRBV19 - CASSIIGGVGYTF
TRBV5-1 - CASSLMNVAGGQETQYF
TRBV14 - CASSPVRGFSYNEQFF
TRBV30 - CAWSVQGRTRDTQYF
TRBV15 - CATTQGNTGELFF
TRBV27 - CATRLPGGGKNTEAFF
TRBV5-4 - CASSFDPPGGYTF
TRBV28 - CASSSPSGTQYF